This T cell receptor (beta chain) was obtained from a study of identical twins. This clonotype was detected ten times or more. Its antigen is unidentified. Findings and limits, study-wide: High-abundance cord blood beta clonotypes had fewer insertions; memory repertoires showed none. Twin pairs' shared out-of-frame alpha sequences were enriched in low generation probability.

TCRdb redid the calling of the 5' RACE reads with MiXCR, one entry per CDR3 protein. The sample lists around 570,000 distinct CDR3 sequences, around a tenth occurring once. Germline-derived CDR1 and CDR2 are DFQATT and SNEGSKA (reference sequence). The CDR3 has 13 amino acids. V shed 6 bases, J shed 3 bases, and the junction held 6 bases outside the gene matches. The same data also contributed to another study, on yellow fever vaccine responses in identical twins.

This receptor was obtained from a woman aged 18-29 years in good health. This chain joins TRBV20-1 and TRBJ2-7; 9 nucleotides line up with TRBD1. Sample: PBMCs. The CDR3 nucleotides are TGCAGTGCCCGGGGGACAGGGAGCTACGAGCAGTACTTC. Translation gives CSARGTGSYEQYF.